One and the same sample provided the 5 T cell receptor beta chains below, sequenced in a study of identical twins' blood T cells. TCRdb passed the 5' RACE reads through MiXCR, listing each CDR3 protein once. Among around 380,000 distinct CDR3 sequences listed, approximately 30% were seen once. Sequencing input: PBMCs. The receptors shown here come from a woman aged 18-55 years in good health.

This clonotype was seen only a few times. The V call is TRBV5-1, the J call TRBJ2-5; D gene unclear. Germline CDR1 and CDR2: SGHRS and YFSETQ. The CDR3 loop spans 15 amino acids. V was clipped by 0 bases and J by 4 bases, with 13 bases between them. The CDR3 loop reads CASSLGDGIGETQYF. The CDR3 DNA follows: TGCGCCAGCAGCTTGGGCGACGGAATTGGAGAGACCCAGTACTTC.

This clonotype was counted between two and nine times. The V and J genes are TRBV19 and TRBJ2-1; D remains unclear. From germline, CDR1 is LNHDA and CDR2 SQIVND (reference sequence). This CDR3 spans 16 amino acids. V was shortened by 7 bases and J by 9 bases, with 25 bases between the two germline ends. The chain's CDR3 is CASKSPRLVGDTEQFF. The CDR3 DNA sequence: TGTGCCAGTAAGAGTCCCCGCCTAGTTGGGGATACTGAGCAGTTCTTC.

A few counts support this clonotype. The V gene is TRBV7-9, the J gene TRBJ1-5, with TRBD1 matching over 8 bases. Germline CDR1 and CDR2: SEHNR and FQNEAQ (reference sequence). J lost 6 bases, V lost 6 bases, and 7 bases had no gene match. The CDR3 consists of 14 residues. Here the CDR3 DNA reads TGTGCCAGCAGGGACAGGGTAATGTCTCAGCCCCAGCATTTT. It yields the protein CASRDRVMSQPQHF. The full variable domain, rest sourced from reference TRBV7-9 and TRBJ1-5, is DTGVSQNPRHKITKRGQNVTFRCDPISEHNRLYWYRQTLGQGPEFLTYFQNEAQLEKSRLLSDRFSAERPKGSFSTLEIQRTEQGDSAMYLCASRDRVMSQPQHFGDGTRLSIL.

This clonotype was recorded a few times. This sequence joins TRBV29-1 and TRBJ2-7; 10 bases are shared with TRBD1. Trimming took 7 bases from V and 2 from J; bases not matched to a gene: 8. Germline CDR1 is SQVTM and CDR2 is ANQGSEA. There are 14 residues in the CDR3. CDR3 bases: TGCAGCGCATCCGGGACAGGGGAAACCTACGAGCAGTACTTC. Translation: CSASGTGETYEQYF.

CDR3 nucleotides: TGTGCCAGTGGATACAGACCAACCTACGAGCAGTACTTC. Residues: CASGYRPTYEQYF. The chain joins TRBV2 to TRBJ2-7; D ambiguous. Trimming took 9 bases from V and 2 from J, leaving 14 bases between them. CDR1 is SNHLY and CDR2 is FYNNEI in the germline V gene. The CDR3 extends over 13 amino acids.